This T cell receptor beta chain derives from a study of blood T cell repertoires in COVID-19. Study at large: Samples of COVID-19 (acute and convalescent) were obtained from the United States, Italy and Spain. The cDNA or gDNA used as material had been derived from T cells, B-cell-depleted T cells, or PBMCs.

This clone has a single count. The V gene lost 7 bases and the J gene lost 3 bases, with 16 bases spanning the gap. The CDR3 covers 15 residues. Germline V gene data show CDR1 as LNHDA and CDR2 as SQIVND (reference sequence). Authors' processing steps: Amplification of reference gene primers provided the estimated nucleated cell counts. Generated by immunoSEQ multiplex PCR, the TCRdb table keeps only in-frame clones and is missing some. The V and J calls and the clone size are those of that table, but D and trimming were determined from the DNA. Seen here are under 95,000 clones, more than 85% observed once, and the top ten hold 2.5% to 3%.

The source of this sequence is a man in his fifties with COVID-19, enrolled during active disease. The chain links TRBV19 to TRBJ2-1; possibly TRBD2 for D (6 bases). Sequencing was performed on peripheral blood. The CDR3 region is CASNPSGPIYNEQFF. The CDR3 nucleotides read TGTGCCAGTAACCCCAGCGGGCCAATCTACAATGAGCAGTTCTTC.